This T cell receptor beta chain was sequenced during a study of T cell repertoires in cytomegalovirus infection. Study-level information: The authors relied on CMV epitopes, both recently identified HLA-C-restricted and well-studied HLA-B-restricted. Public TCR beta signatures marked donors with CMV infection and the matching HLA. Study-level points and caveats: In two of eight donors, the top clonotype was HLA-C-restricted CMV-specific. Cumulative frequency (of public TCR beta family members) identified carriers of CMV plus the relevant HLA.

TCRdb ran MiXCR on the reads and lists one entry per CDR3 protein. The sample lists approximately 350,000 distinct CDR3 sequences, roughly a third occurring once. In this sample, this clonotype turned up many times. Antigen: not known. Germline V gene sequence: CDR1 SGHTA, CDR2 FQGNSA. This CDR3 is built from 15 residues. Trimming removed 5 bases from V and 3 bases from J; junction bases left unmatched: 7. The sequenced sample was cultured PBMCs, obtained from culture after CMV antigen stimulation. This TCR was sampled from a human donor in good health (CMV status not recorded). Some clones in this sample may be carry-over from other donors' samples. V and J are TRBV7-2 and TRBJ1-5, with 7 bases matching TRBD1. CDR3 DNA sequence: TGTGCCAGCAGCCTATTGGGACAGTTCAATCAGCCCCAGCATTTT. Its translation is CASSLLGQFNQPQHF.